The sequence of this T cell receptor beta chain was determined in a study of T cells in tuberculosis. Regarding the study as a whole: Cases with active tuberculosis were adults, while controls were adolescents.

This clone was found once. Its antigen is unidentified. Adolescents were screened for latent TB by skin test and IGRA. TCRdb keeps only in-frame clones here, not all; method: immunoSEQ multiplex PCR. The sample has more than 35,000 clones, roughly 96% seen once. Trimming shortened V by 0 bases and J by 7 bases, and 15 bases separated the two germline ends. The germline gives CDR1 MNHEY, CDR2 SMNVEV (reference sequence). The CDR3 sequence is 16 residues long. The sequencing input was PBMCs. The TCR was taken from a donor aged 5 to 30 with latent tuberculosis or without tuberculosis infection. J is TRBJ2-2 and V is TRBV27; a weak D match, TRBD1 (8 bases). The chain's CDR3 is CASSLSRQGRGGELFF. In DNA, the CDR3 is TGTGCCAGCAGTTTATCCCGACAGGGGAGGGGCGGGGAGCTGTTTTTT.